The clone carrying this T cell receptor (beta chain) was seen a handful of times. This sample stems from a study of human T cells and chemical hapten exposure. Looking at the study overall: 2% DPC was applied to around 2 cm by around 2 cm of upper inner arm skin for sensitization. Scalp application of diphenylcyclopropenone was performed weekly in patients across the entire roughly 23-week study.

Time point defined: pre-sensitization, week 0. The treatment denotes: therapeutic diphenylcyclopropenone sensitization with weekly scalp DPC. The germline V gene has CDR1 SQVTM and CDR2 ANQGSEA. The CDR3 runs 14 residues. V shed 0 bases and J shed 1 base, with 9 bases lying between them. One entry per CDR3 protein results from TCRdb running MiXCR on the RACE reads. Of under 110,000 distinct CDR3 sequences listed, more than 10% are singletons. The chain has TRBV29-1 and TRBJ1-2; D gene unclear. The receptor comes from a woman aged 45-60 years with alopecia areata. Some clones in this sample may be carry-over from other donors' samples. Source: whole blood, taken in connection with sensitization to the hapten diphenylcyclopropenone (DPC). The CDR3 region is CSVEESKFNYGYTF. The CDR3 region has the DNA TGCAGCGTTGAAGAGTCCAAATTTAACTATGGCTACACCTTC.